This T cell receptor beta chain appears in the sequencing data of a study of CD8+ T cells in alopecia areata. In the study overall: A 6-month period off drug followed tofacitinib, which lasted 6 to 18 months. Whole-study findings and limits: An increase in clonality over normal scalp was evident in lesional scalp, especially alopecia totalis/universalis. Against the mouse data, patients shared TCRs less clearly, possibly for HLA reasons. Sequencing of scalp samples also captures resident alphabeta T cells of normal skin.

Between the trimmed V and J ends, which lost 6 bases and 4 bases, there was a span of 14 bases. CDR3 length: 14 amino acids. Germline V lookup: CDR1 KGHSH, CDR2 LQKENI. RNA extraction was followed by reverse transcription into cDNA, which acted as the sequencing template. The table came from immunoSEQ multiplex PCR; TCRdb's copy has only in-frame clones and leaves some out. The data contain 150,000 or so clones, more than 40% of them seen just once; the ten biggest clones take up 6% to 7%. In its sample, this clone was seen a few times. Antigen specificity is unknown. This receptor was identified in a human donor with alopecia areata. The sample comprised CD4+ T cells sorted from blood. This rearrangement joins TRBV18 to TRBJ2-3, with D unresolved. The CDR3 nucleotides read TGTGCCAGCTCCCCGACTCCGGACGCAGATACGCAGTATTTT. It is translated as CASSPTPDADTQYF.